The 7 T cell receptor beta chains listed next were all sequenced from one sample in a study of cytomegalovirus exposure and HLA in healthy donors. Primers included in the PCR were 60 Vbeta and 13 Jbeta primers. Assay used: immunoSEQ multiplex PCR; TCRdb lists only in-frame clones, some missing. In all, the sample yields 100,000 or so clones. The sample comprised PBMCs. These receptors were obtained from a woman aged 25 to 45 in good health and CMV-seronegative.

The chain has TRBV7-9 and TRBJ1-3; possible D gene TRBD1, 5 bases. V lost 5 bases and J 4 bases, leaving 15 bases between the germline ends. In germline, CDR1 is SEHNR, CDR2 FQNEAQ (reference sequence). This CDR3 has 15 amino acids. The DNA of the CDR3 is TGTGCCAGCAGCCCCCTGGGAGGGGAAGGAAACACCATATATTTT. This sequence encodes CASSPLGGEGNTIYF.

The chain joins TRBV7-9 to TRBJ1-2; 7 nucleotides line up with TRBD1. The trim removed 1 base at V and 8 bases at J, leaving 7 bases unmatched. The CDR3 covers 14 residues. Germline lookup yields CDR1 SEHNR and CDR2 FQNEAQ (reference sequence). The CDR3 spells CASSLGGQVGGYTF. In DNA form, the CDR3 reads TGTGCCAGCAGCTTAGGCGGACAGGTCGGAGGCTACACCTTC. Using reference TRBV7-9 and TRBJ1-2 for the parts outside the CDR3, the full variable domain is DTGVSQNPRHKITKRGQNVTFRCDPISEHNRLYWYRQTLGQGPEFLTYFQNEAQLEKSRLLSDRFSAERPKGSFSTLEIQRTEQGDSAMYLCASSLGGQVGGYTFGSGTRLTVV.

This chain uses TRBV27 with TRBJ1-6, with D perhaps TRBD1 (5 bases). Trimming pared 2 bases from V and 10 bases from J, leaving 12 bases between. Germline V lookup: CDR1 MNHEY, CDR2 SMNVEV (reference sequence). The CDR3 runs to 14 residues. The CDR3 bases are TGTGCCAGCAGTTTAGGGCAGGGTCGGTCACCCCTCCACTTT. Amino acid sequence: CASSLGQGRSPLHF.

The rearrangement joins TRBV11-2 to TRBJ1-3; D perhaps matches TRBD1 (5 bases). This CDR3 is built from 17 residues. CDR1 is SGHAT, CDR2 FQNNGV, per germline. V was clipped by 5 bases and J by 0 bases, with 17 bases between them. The CDR3 reads CASSLGSGLLSGNTIYF. CDR3 DNA: TGTGCCAGCAGCCTAGGGTCAGGGCTACTCTCTGGAAACACCATATATTTT. The full variable domain, its missing parts supplied by reference TRBV11-2 and TRBJ1-3, is EAGVAQSPRYKIIEKRQSVAFWCNPISGHATLYWYQQILGQGPKLLIQFQNNGVVDDSQLPKDRFSAERLKGVDSTLKIQPAKLEDSAVYLCASSLGSGLLSGNTIYFGEGSWLTVV.

The rearrangement uses TRBV7-9 and TRBJ2-1, with 7 bases identical to TRBD1. The CDR3 sequence is 16 residues long. Per germline, CDR1 SEHNR and CDR2 FQNEAQ (reference sequence). Unmatched junction bases numbered 7, after V lost 5 bases and J lost 0 bases. CDR3 amino acids: CASSPRQGSSYNEQFF. DNA of the CDR3: TGTGCCAGCAGCCCCCGACAGGGATCCTCCTACAATGAGCAGTTCTTC.

The chain employs TRBV7-2 and TRBJ1-2; D might be TRBD1 (5 bases). CDR1 is SGHTA, CDR2 FQGNSA, per germline. The V end lost 0 bases, the J end lost 8 bases, and 10 bases lay between the germline ends. This CDR3 comprises 13 residues. In nucleotides, the CDR3 is TGTGCCAGCAGCTTAGCAGGGTCAGGGGGCTACACCTTC. It codes for CASSLAGSGGYTF.

The chain recombines TRBV7-3 with TRBJ2-5; D gene ambiguous. Germline CDR1 is SGHTA and CDR2 is FQGTGA. Trimming removed 5 bases from V and 1 base from J, with 8 bases in between. The length of the CDR3 is 13 residues. This CDR3 reads CASSLQIQETQYF. CDR3 bases: TGTGCCAGCAGCCTACAGATCCAAGAGACCCAGTACTTC.